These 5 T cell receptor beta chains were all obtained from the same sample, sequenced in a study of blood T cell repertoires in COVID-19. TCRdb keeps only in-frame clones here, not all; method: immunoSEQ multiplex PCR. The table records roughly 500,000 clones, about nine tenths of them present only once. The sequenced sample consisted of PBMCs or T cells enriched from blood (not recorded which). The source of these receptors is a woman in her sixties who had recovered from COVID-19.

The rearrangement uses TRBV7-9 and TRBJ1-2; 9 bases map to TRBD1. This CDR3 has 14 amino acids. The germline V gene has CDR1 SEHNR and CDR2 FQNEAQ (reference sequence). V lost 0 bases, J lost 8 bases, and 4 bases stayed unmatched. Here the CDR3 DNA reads TGTGCCAGCAGCTTAGCACAGGGGGCAGAAGGCTACACCTTC. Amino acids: CASSLAQGAEGYTF.

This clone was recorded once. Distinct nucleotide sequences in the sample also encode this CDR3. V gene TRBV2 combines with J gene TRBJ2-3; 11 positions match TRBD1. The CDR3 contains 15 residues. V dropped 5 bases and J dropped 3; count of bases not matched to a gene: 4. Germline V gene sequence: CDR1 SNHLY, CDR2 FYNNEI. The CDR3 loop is CASSPGQGGTDTQYF. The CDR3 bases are TGTGCCAGCAGTCCGGGACAGGGGGGGACAGATACGCAGTATTTT.

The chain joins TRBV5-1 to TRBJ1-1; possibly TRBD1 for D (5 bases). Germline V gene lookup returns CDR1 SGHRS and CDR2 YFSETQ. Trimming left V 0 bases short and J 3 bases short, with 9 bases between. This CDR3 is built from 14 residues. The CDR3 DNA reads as TGCGCCAGCAGCTTGGCAGGGAGGGACACTGAAGCTTTCTTT. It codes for CASSLAGRDTEAFF.

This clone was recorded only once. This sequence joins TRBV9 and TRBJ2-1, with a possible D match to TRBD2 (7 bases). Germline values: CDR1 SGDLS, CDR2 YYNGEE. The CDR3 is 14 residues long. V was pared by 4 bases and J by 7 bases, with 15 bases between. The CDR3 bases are TGTGCCAGCAGCCCTGGCAGGGGAGGGAATGAGCAGTTCTTC. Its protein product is CASSPGRGGNEQFF. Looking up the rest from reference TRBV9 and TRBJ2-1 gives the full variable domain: DSGVTQTPKHLITATGQRVTLRCSPRSGDLSVYWYQQSLDQGLQFLIQYYNGEERAKGNILERFSAQQFPDLHSELNLSSLELGDSALYFCASSPGRGGNEQFFGPGTRLTVL.

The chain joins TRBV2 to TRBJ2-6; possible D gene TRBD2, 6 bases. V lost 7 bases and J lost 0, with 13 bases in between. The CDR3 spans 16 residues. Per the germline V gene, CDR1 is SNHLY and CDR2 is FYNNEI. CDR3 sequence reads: CASNGGAYSGANVLTF. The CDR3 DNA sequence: TGTGCCAGCAATGGCGGGGCTTACTCTGGGGCCAACGTCCTGACTTTC.